These 23 T cell receptor beta chains originate from one sample sequenced in a study of cytomegalovirus exposure and HLA in healthy donors. The PCR employed 60 Vbeta primers together with 13 Jbeta primers. Generated by immunoSEQ multiplex PCR, the TCRdb table keeps only in-frame clones and is missing some. The sample lists 140,000 or so clones; roughly 80% were seen once. The sample was PBMCs. The receptors stem from a female donor in good health and CMV-seronegative.

This chain uses TRBV4-2 with TRBJ1-3; D is undetermined. The V gene lost 0 bases and the J gene lost 0 bases, with 6 bases spanning the gap. The germline CDR1 and CDR2 sequences are LGHNA and YNFKEQ. The CDR3 length is 15 residues. CDR3 loop: CASSQDDFSGNTIYF. Here the CDR3 DNA reads TGTGCCAGCAGCCAAGACGACTTCTCTGGAAACACCATATATTTT.

The chain has TRBV9 and TRBJ1-1; D gene ambiguous. Germline assignment: CDR1 SGDLS and CDR2 YYNGEE. The CDR3 has 14 residues. V lost 2 bases and J 2 bases, leaving 10 bases between the germline ends. CDR3 loop: CASSVGVGNTEAFF. The CDR3 nucleotides read TGTGCCAGCAGCGTGGGAGTGGGTAACACTGAAGCTTTCTTT.

The chain is built from TRBV28 and TRBJ1-5, with TRBD1 as a possible D gene (5 bases). V was cut by 3 bases and J by 6 bases, with 12 bases left in between. CDR3 length: 14 residues. The germline V gene has CDR1 MDHEN and CDR2 SYDVKM. The CDR3 nucleotides are TGTGCCAGCAGTTTTGGGGGGACGCCTCAGCCCCAGCATTTT. It specifies CASSFGGTPQPQHF.

This clone has a handful of counts. V is TRBV5-6 and J is TRBJ2-3; 7 nucleotides align to TRBD2. Germline-derived CDR1 and CDR2 are SGHDT and YYEEEE. The CDR3 runs to 14 residues. Trimming took 0 bases from V and 4 from J; bases not matched to a gene: 2. The CDR3 DNA reads TGTGCCAGCAGCTTGGGACTAGCCCCAGATACGCAGTATTTT. This encodes CASSLGLAPDTQYF. Supplemented by reference TRBV5-6 and TRBJ2-3, the full variable domain reads DAGVTQSPTHLIKTRGQQVTLRCSPKSGHDTVSWYQQALGQGPQFIFQYYEEEERQRGNFPDRFSGHQFPNYSSELNVNALLLGDSALYLCASSLGLAPDTQYFGPGTRLTVL.

This chain connects TRBV30 to TRBJ2-5, with 7 bases matching TRBD1. Germline-derived CDR1 and CDR2 are GTSNPN and SVGIG (reference sequence). V lost 3 bases, J lost 3 bases, and 7 bases stayed unmatched. The CDR3 has 14 residues. Here the CDR3 DNA reads TGTGCCTGGAGACCGGGACAGAAAAAAGAGACCCAGTACTTC. Its translation is CAWRPGQKKETQYF. Complete variable domain (other parts from reference TRBV30 and TRBJ2-5): SQTIHQWPATLVQPVGSPLSLECTVEGTSNPNLYWYRQAAGRGLQLLFYSVGIGQISSEVPQNLSASRPQDRQFILSSKKLLLSDSGFYLCAWRPGQKKETQYFGPGTRLLVL.

The chain links TRBV7-9 to TRBJ2-5; maybe TRBD2 (6 bases). The CDR3 consists of 13 residues. Germline-derived CDR1 and CDR2 are SEHNR and FQNEAQ (reference sequence). V was clipped by 2 bases and J by 5 bases, with 9 bases between them. DNA of the CDR3: TGTGCCAGCAGCTTAACGGGGGACGAGACCCAGTACTTC. It is translated as CASSLTGDETQYF.

This clone was found a few times. The chain has TRBV30 and TRBJ2-1, with 10 bases identical to TRBD2. Germline V gene sequence: CDR1 GTSNPN, CDR2 SVGIG (reference sequence). The length of the CDR3 is 15 residues. V trimming: 2 bases; J trimming: 3 bases; junction bases outside the gene matches: 4. CDR3 DNA: TGTGCCTGGAGTAAAGGACTAGCGGACTACAATGAGCAGTTCTTC. Residues: CAWSKGLADYNEQFF.

The chain couples TRBV5-1 to TRBJ2-7; 9 bases are shared with TRBD1. V lost 3 bases to trimming and J lost 2 bases; unmatched junction nucleotides: 3. From germline, CDR1 is SGHRS and CDR2 YFSETQ. This CDR3 has 14 amino acids. In DNA, the CDR3 is TGCGCCAGCAGCTGGGACAGGGAAACCTACGAGCAGTACTTC. Amino acid sequence: CASSWDRETYEQYF.

The rearrangement joins TRBV20-1 to TRBJ1-2; D is uncertain. The germline CDR1 and CDR2 sequences are DFQATT and SNEGSKA (reference sequence). This CDR3 spans 11 amino acids. V dropped 7 bases and J dropped 2 bases, with 8 bases sitting between them. The DNA for the CDR3 is TGCAGTGTGGGCAGGAACTATGGCTACACCTTC. Translating gives CSVGRNYGYTF.

The chain is built from TRBV19 and TRBJ2-2; the match to TRBD2 covers 12 bases. The CDR3 runs to 18 residues. Germline V gene lookup returns CDR1 LNHDA and CDR2 SQIVND (reference sequence). V was pared by 4 bases and J by 3 bases, with 9 bases of the junction left unmatched. Here the CDR3 DNA reads TGTGCCAGTAGTAGAGAGCTAGCGGGAGGGCCGTACACCGGGGAGCTGTTTTTT. Its protein product is CASSRELAGGPYTGELFF.

The rearrangement joins TRBV7-2 to TRBJ1-4; 7 bases line up with TRBD1. CDR1 and CDR2 from the germline V gene are SGHTA and FQGNSA. J was trimmed by 7 bases and V by 5 bases; bases with no gene match: 7. CDR3 length: 14 amino acids. Here the CDR3 reads CASSQTGFSEKLFF. Written as DNA, the CDR3 is TGTGCCAGCAGCCAGACAGGGTTTAGTGAAAAACTGTTTTTT.

The V call is TRBV4-1, the J call TRBJ1-5; possible D gene TRBD1, 5 bases. Trimming left V 0 bases short and J 5 bases short, with 8 bases between. This CDR3 comprises 14 residues. The germline gives CDR1 MGHRA, CDR2 YSYEKL. The DNA of the CDR3 is TGCGCCAGCAGCCAAGAGCAGGGATATCAGCCCCAGCATTTT. It codes for CASSQEQGYQPQHF.

A remark on this clone: The junction does not match germline at one end; this may be a read error. The rearrangement joins TRBV19 to TRBJ2-1; 9 bases match TRBD2. Looked up from germline, CDR1 is LNHDA and CDR2 is SQIVND (reference sequence). There are 14 residues in the CDR3. The CDR3 sequence: CASSGGRAYDEQFF. CDR3 DNA: TGTGCCAGTAGTGGCGGGAGGGCCTACGATGAGCAGTTCTTC.

This sequence joins TRBV5-1 and TRBJ2-7; TRBD1 aligns across 8 bases. The CDR3 length is 19 residues. Trimming at V came to 4 bases and at J to 0 bases, leaving 18 bases not matched to a gene. The germline CDR1 and CDR2 sequences are SGHRS and YFSETQ. This CDR3 is CASSVGQGIAGSPSYEQYF. CDR3 sequence (DNA): TGCGCCAGCAGCGTAGGACAGGGTATCGCGGGCTCACCCTCCTACGAGCAGTACTTC.

This clone was seen only once. The chain links TRBV28 to TRBJ1-1; D gene uncertain. Germline V gene data show CDR1 as MDHEN and CDR2 as SYDVKM. The CDR3 sequence is 12 residues long. The V end was cut by 1 base, the J end by 7 bases, with 7 bases between. CDR3 sequence (DNA): TGTGCCAGCAGTTTATTCCTGAGTGAAGCTTTCTTT. Protein sequence: CASSLFLSEAFF.

V and J are TRBV6-6 and TRBJ2-5; 8 bases agree with TRBD2. Germline V gene lookup returns CDR1 MNHNY and CDR2 SVGAGI (reference sequence). The ends lost 6 bases at V and 1 base at J; junction bases unmatched: 10. The CDR3 totals 16 residues. The CDR3 here is CASSLGLAGPQETQYF. The CDR3 DNA reads TGTGCCAGCAGCCTTGGGCTAGCGGGCCCCCAAGAGACCCAGTACTTC.

The chain is built from TRBV11-3 and TRBJ2-5; 7 bases are shared with TRBD2. Germline assignment: CDR1 SGHNT and CDR2 YENEEA. The trim removed 5 bases at V and 0 bases at J, leaving 6 bases unmatched. The CDR3 sequence is 15 residues long. The CDR3 region has the DNA TGTGCCAGCAGCCCGGGGACTATGTACCAAGAGACCCAGTACTTC. Its protein product is CASSPGTMYQETQYF.

The count of this clone is one. The V call is TRBV5-6, the J call TRBJ2-7; unclear D gene. The V end was cut by 1 base, the J end by 0 bases, with 11 bases between. Germline CDR1 and CDR2: SGHDT and YYEEEE. The CDR3 runs 15 residues. As DNA, the CDR3 is TGTGCCAGCAGCTTGAATTTGTTCAGCTCCTACGAGCAGTACTTC. This codes for CASSLNLFSSYEQYF.

The chain recombines TRBV15 with TRBJ1-2; D is perhaps TRBD1 (5 bases). Germline V gives CDR1 LNHNV, CDR2 YYDKDF (reference sequence). The V end lost 0 bases, the J end lost 8 bases, and 13 bases lay between the germline ends. This CDR3 spans 14 amino acids. CDR3 nucleotides: TGTGCCACCAGCAGAGATGGGGCGTTTGGGGGCTACACCTTC. Protein: CATSRDGAFGGYTF.

The V and J genes are TRBV6-5 and TRBJ2-5; the match to TRBD1 covers 7 bases. Germline CDR1 is MNHEY and CDR2 is SVGAGI. The CDR3 consists of 14 residues. Trimming took 5 bases from V and 5 from J; bases not matched to a gene: 8. CDR3 protein: CASSLQGRGETQYF. Here the CDR3 DNA reads TGTGCCAGCAGTCTACAGGGGCGCGGGGAGACCCAGTACTTC.

This chain joins TRBV14 and TRBJ1-1, with D perhaps TRBD1 (5 bases). CDR3 length: 15 amino acids. With 0 bases removed from V and 0 bases from J, the gap between germline ends came to 8 bases. In germline, CDR1 is SGHDN, CDR2 FVKESK. The CDR3 loop is CASSQEQALNTEAFF. CDR3 sequence (DNA): TGTGCCAGCAGCCAAGAACAGGCTCTGAACACTGAAGCTTTCTTT.

The chain recombines TRBV25-1 with TRBJ1-5; D gene unclear. Germline CDR1 reads MGHDK; CDR2 reads SYGVNS. This CDR3 is 14 amino acids long. Between the trimmed V and J ends, which lost 3 bases and 0 bases, there was a span of 6 bases. The DNA for the CDR3 is TGTGCCAGCAGTGACAGAAATAGCAATCAGCCCCAGCATTTT. Its translation is CASSDRNSNQPQHF.

The J gene is TRBJ2-3, the V gene TRBV2; 7 bases map to TRBD1. Germline trimming cut 6 bases from V and 2 bases from J; bases unmatched to any gene: 8. This CDR3 is built from 15 residues. CDR1 is SNHLY, CDR2 FYNNEI, per germline. DNA for the CDR3: TGTGCCAGCAGCTTTGACAGGGCCCCCACAGATACGCAGTATTTT. This gives the protein CASSFDRAPTDTQYF.